A selection of T cell receptor beta chains follows, all from one sample in a study of T cell repertoires in cytomegalovirus infection. TCRdb reprocessed the reads via MiXCR and lists one record per CDR3 protein. The table has roughly 800,000 distinct CDR3 sequences, almost 30% seen once. The antigens of these receptors remain unknown. The sample in question was cultured CD8+ T cells from PBMCs, obtained from culture after CMV antigen stimulation. The source is a human donor in good health (CMV status not recorded). Some clones in this sample may be carry-over from other donors' samples. Both conserved end residues are part of each CDR3. The D gene is left open where the match is weak. Clone sizes are given selectively: once, few, many, or a class where the clone is expanded.

CSVEDARGHYEQYF	TGCAGCGTTGAAGATGCGAGGGGACACTACGAGCAGTACTTC	NA	NA	TRBV29-1	TRBJ2-7
CASSLGQARTVEQFF	TGTGCCAGCAGCTTAGGCCAGGCCCGAACAGTGGAGCAGTTCTTC	NA	NA	TRBV11-2	TRBJ2-1
CASSQDRTGFPNEQFF	TGCGCCAGCAGCCAAGACAGGACAGGGTTCCCCAATGAGCAGTTCTTC	TRBD1	few	TRBV4-3	TRBJ2-1
CASSFPGRGETQYF	TGTGCCAGCAGCTTTCCCGGGCGCGGGGAGACCCAGTACTTC	NA	many	TRBV7-9	TRBJ2-5
CSVPQGSEYTDTQYF	TGCAGCGTTCCACAGGGTTCGGAGTACACAGATACGCAGTATTTT	NA	NA	TRBV29-1	TRBJ2-3
CASSRSDRRDYGYTF	TGTGCCAGCAGTCGATCGGACAGGAGGGACTATGGCTACACCTTC	TRBD1	few	TRBV7-9	TRBJ1-2
CASSLALRESNTEAFF	TGTGCCAGCAGCTTAGCGCTTAGGGAGTCGAACACTGAAGCTTTCTTT	NA	NA	TRBV7-9	TRBJ1-1
CSVRRAGGYNEQFF	TGCAGCGTTCGCCGAGCGGGGGGTTACAATGAGCAGTTCTTC	TRBD2	NA	TRBV29-1	TRBJ2-1
CASSLGRRDQPQHF	TGTGCCAGCAGCTTGGGACGGAGGGACCAGCCCCAGCATTTT	NA	many	TRBV7-9	TRBJ1-5
CASSVSVGTEAFF	TGTGCCAGCAGTGTTTCCGTGGGCACTGAAGCTTTCTTT	NA	few	TRBV25-1	TRBJ1-1
CASIGLALHF	TGTGCCAGCATCGGGTTGGCCCTCCACTTT	NA	NA	TRBV6-4	TRBJ1-6
CASGFGLPGDTEAFF	TGTGCCAGTGGATTTGGACTTCCCGGGGACACTGAAGCTTTCTTT	NA	few	TRBV19	TRBJ1-1
CASSLAGGRTDTQYF	TGTGCCAGCAGCTTAGCTGGGGGCCGGACAGATACGCAGTATTTT	NA	many	TRBV7-6	TRBJ2-3
CASSLRGGASGELFF	TGTGCCAGCAGCTTAAGAGGGGGGGCCTCCGGGGAGCTGTTTTTT	NA	NA	TRBV7-6	TRBJ2-2
CASSPNFRRAYNEQFF	TGTGCCAGCAGTCCGAACTTTCGCAGAGCCTACAATGAGCAGTTCTTC	NA	few	TRBV27	TRBJ2-1
CASSSWEAFF	TGTGCCAGCAGCTCTTGGGAAGCTTTCTTT	NA	many	TRBV7-2	TRBJ1-1
CASSAERDRVNTGELFF	TGTGCCAGCAGCGCCGAGAGGGACAGGGTCAACACCGGGGAGCTGTTTTTT	TRBD1	NA	TRBV9	TRBJ2-2
CASSAPRRTGSSYNEQFF	TGTGCCAGCAGCGCCCCCCGACGGACAGGGAGCTCCTACAATGAGCAGTTCTTC	TRBD1	NA	TRBV7-6	TRBJ2-1
CASSEKTGSDEQFF	TGTGCCAGCAGTGAGAAGACAGGATCCGATGAGCAGTTCTTC	NA	NA	TRBV27	TRBJ2-1
CASSLSRTLGLKEETQYF	TGTGCCAGCAGTTTATCAAGAACCCTAGGCCTTAAGGAAGAGACCCAGTACTTC	NA	few	TRBV27	TRBJ2-5
CASSSFGGNEKLFF	TGTGCCAGCAGCTCCTTTGGGGGCAATGAAAAACTGTTTTTT	NA	NA	TRBV12-3/TRBV12-4	TRBJ1-4
CASGPSSYNEQFF	TGTGCCAGTGGACCTAGCTCCTACAATGAGCAGTTCTTC	NA	many	TRBV5-4	TRBJ2-1
CASKFGSRNSPLHF	TGTGCCAGCAAGTTCGGCAGTCGAAATTCACCCCTCCACTTT	NA	NA	TRBV27	TRBJ1-6
CASSRHFSHRPNTEAFF	TGTGCCAGCAGCCGCCACTTCTCGCACAGGCCAAACACTGAAGCTTTCTTT	NA	medium-sized	TRBV5-6	TRBJ1-1
CASSVKDRSSPLHF	TGTGCCAGCAGCGTTAAGGACAGGAGCTCACCCCTCCACTTT	TRBD1	NA	TRBV9	TRBJ1-6
CASSTLAGASTDTQYF	TGTGCCAGCAGCACGCTAGCGGGGGCTAGCACAGATACGCAGTATTTT	TRBD2	few	TRBV7-9	TRBJ2-3
CASRLGGGTDTQYF	TGTGCCAGCAGATTAGGCGGGGGCACAGATACGCAGTATTTT	NA	NA	TRBV5-4	TRBJ2-3
CASSLGRDSPYNEQFF	TGTGCCAGCAGCCTCGGACGGGACTCCCCCTACAATGAGCAGTTCTTC	NA	NA	TRBV7-9	TRBJ2-1
CARPTGPLANTGELFF	TGTGCCCGCCCGACAGGCCCACTCGCGAACACCGGGGAGCTGTTTTTT	NA	NA	TRBV11-3	TRBJ2-2
CASSLGDGGAFSYEQYF	TGTGCCAGCAGCTTAGGCGACGGGGGGGCCTTCTCCTACGAGCAGTACTTC	TRBD2	few	TRBV7-9	TRBJ2-7
CASSLVSGDEQFF	TGTGCCAGCAGCTTAGTTTCAGGTGATGAGCAGTTCTTC	NA	many	TRBV7-8	TRBJ2-1
CASSLFPRASTEAFF	TGTGCCAGCAGTTTATTTCCCAGGGCCAGCACTGAAGCTTTCTTT	NA	NA	TRBV27	TRBJ1-1
CASSLRKRGRIASYNEQFF	TGTGCCAGCAGCTTACGGAAGCGGGGGCGGATTGCTTCCTACAATGAGCAGTTCTTC	TRBD2	NA	TRBV7-9	TRBJ2-1
CASSQPDRGDEKLFF	TGCGCCAGCAGCCAGCCGGACAGGGGGGATGAAAAACTGTTTTTT	TRBD1	NA	TRBV4-1	TRBJ1-4
CASSVHGTGDTEAFF	TGTGCCAGCAGCGTACATGGGACAGGGGACACTGAAGCTTTCTTT	TRBD1	NA	TRBV9	TRBJ1-1
CSVVAGGLTYNEQFF	TGCAGCGTTGTAGCGGGGGGGTTAACCTACAATGAGCAGTTCTTC	TRBD2	NA	TRBV29-1	TRBJ2-1
CASSLEGGIFTGELFF	TGTGCCAGCAGCTTGGAGGGGGGTATCTTTACCGGGGAGCTGTTTTTT	NA	NA	TRBV5-3	TRBJ2-2
CASSPLIRILDPNEKLFF	TGTGCCAGCAGCCCTCTTATCCGGATACTAGACCCTAATGAAAAACTGTTTTTT	NA	many	TRBV7-2	TRBJ1-4
CASSSYTGNQPQHF	TGTGCCAGCAGTTCGTACACAGGGAATCAGCCCCAGCATTTT	NA	few	TRBV12-3/TRBV12-4	TRBJ1-5
CASSQDGGNYEQYF	TGCGCCAGCAGCCAAGATGGGGGGAACTACGAGCAGTACTTC	NA	few	TRBV4-1	TRBJ2-7
CASRPGQGPRGYTF	TGTGCCAGCAGACCCGGACAGGGGCCCCGTGGCTACACCTTC	TRBD1	NA	TRBV5-5	TRBJ1-2
CASSHSGVVTDTQYF	TGTGCCAGCAGTCACAGTGGCGTGGTCACAGATACGCAGTATTTT	NA	NA	TRBV6-5	TRBJ2-3
CASSLREAANYGYTF	TGCGCCAGCAGCCTCCGGGAAGCCGCTAACTATGGCTACACCTTC	NA	few	TRBV4-1	TRBJ1-2
CASSIAGRGNTEAFF	TGTGCCAGTAGTATAGCGGGACGGGGAAACACTGAAGCTTTCTTT	NA	NA	TRBV19	TRBJ1-1
CASSHDGSNQPQHF	TGTGCCAGCAGCCACGACGGTAGCAATCAGCCCCAGCATTTT	NA	NA	TRBV7-9	TRBJ1-5
CASSQEKAGGLWLFF	TGCGCCAGCAGCCAAGAGAAAGCGGGGGGTCTGTGGCTGTTTTTT	TRBD2	few	TRBV4-1	TRBJ2-2
CASSQGHGNQPQHF	TGTGCCAGCAGTCAAGGGCATGGCAATCAGCCCCAGCATTTT	NA	NA	TRBV6-2/TRBV6-3	TRBJ1-5
CASSLTQGTERNYGYTF	TGTGCCAGCAGTCTCACCCAGGGGACAGAGCGTAACTATGGCTACACCTTC	TRBD1	NA	TRBV12-3/TRBV12-4	TRBJ1-2
CASSQGEGNPPTNEKLFF	TGTGCCAGCAGCCAAGGGGAGGGTAACCCCCCAACTAATGAAAAACTGTTTTTT	NA	few	TRBV4-2	TRBJ1-4
CASSLIYRDSLTDTQYF	TGTGCCAGCAGCTTAATTTACCGGGACAGCCTCACAGATACGCAGTATTTT	TRBD1	few	TRBV7-9	TRBJ2-3
CASSPQGGLSNQPQHF	TGTGCCAGCAGCCCACAGGGAGGCTTGAGCAATCAGCCCCAGCATTTT	NA	NA	TRBV7-8	TRBJ1-5
CATSAPWGGLGYTF	TGTGCCACCAGCGCTCCCTGGGGGGGGCTTGGCTACACCTTC	NA	NA	TRBV15	TRBJ1-2
CASSLYTNTEAFF	TGTGCCAGCAGCTTATATACGAACACTGAAGCTTTCTTT	NA	many	TRBV11-3	TRBJ1-1
CASSEWTDNQPQHF	TGTGCCAGCAGTGAATGGACAGATAATCAGCCCCAGCATTTT	NA	NA	TRBV2	TRBJ1-5
CASSYLDRGSYEQYF	TGTGCCAGCAGCTACCTTGACAGGGGTTCCTACGAGCAGTACTTC	TRBD1	many	TRBV7-2	TRBJ2-7